This T cell receptor (beta chain) was profiled in a study of human T cells and chemical hapten exposure. Overall study context: Slight volume differences across pooled libraries mainly accounted for varying per-sample TCR yields.

CDR1 is LGHNA, CDR2 YNFKEQ, per germline. The V gene end was trimmed by 0 bases and the J gene end by 4 bases; junction bases not matched to a gene: 6. The CDR3 runs to 15 residues. TCRdb re-called the RACE reads with MiXCR, one entry per CDR3 protein. The repertoire has 75,000 to 80,000 distinct CDR3 sequences, 7% to 9.5% of them found once; the top ten carry roughly 1.6%. Time point reported: healthy volunteer bleed at 6 weeks. The study extracted total RNA from unfractionated whole blood. The chain links TRBV4-2 to TRBJ2-7; 7 nucleotides line up with TRBD2. The sample consisted of whole blood. This sequence originates from a female donor in good health. Some clones in this sample may be carry-over from other donors' samples. This chain's CDR3 is CASSQEAGREYEQYF. CDR3 DNA sequence: TGTGCCAGCAGCCAAGAGGCAGGGAGGGAGTACGAGCAGTACTTC.